This TCR beta chain was identified in a study of CD8+CD57+ T cells in acquired aplastic anemia. At the level of the study: The average for DNA from sorted CD4+ and CD8+ cells was 3 to 4 ug. General study findings and limits: CD8+ Simpson's diversity did not differ significantly between patients and controls.

The V and J ends lost 4 bases and 4 bases respectively, with 10 bases between them. This CDR3 has 13 amino acids. Germline V gives CDR1 SNHLY, CDR2 FYNNEI. Patients sequenced had flow cytometry evidence of CD8+CD57+ cell expansion. None of the patients had been given any therapy when their blood was sampled. Genomic DNA, the template, was used for profiling of the TCR beta VDJ and CDR3. Via MiXCR, TCRdb re-called the reads, giving one row per CDR3 protein. Counted here are roughly 150,000 distinct CDR3 sequences, 40% to 50% occurring once; the ten biggest clones make up less than 3%. This clonotype has only a few counts. Its target is unknown.

What was sequenced was sorted CD4+, CD8+, or CD8+CD57+ T cells (not recorded which) from PBMCs. This TCR was sampled from a human donor with aplastic anemia. The chain has TRBV2 and TRBJ2-5; either TRBD1 or TRBD2 may supply D (5 bases each). CDR3 amino acids: CASSGPGRETQYF. CDR3 nucleotide sequence: TGTGCCAGCAGTGGACCAGGGAGAGAGACCCAGTACTTC. The variable domain in full, with the rest retrieved from reference TRBV2 and TRBJ2-5, is EPEVTQTPSHQVTQMGQEVILRCVPISNHLYFYWYRQILGQKVEFLVSFYNNEISEKSEIFDDQFSVERPDGSNFTLKIRSTKLEDSAMYFCASSGPGRETQYFGPGTRLLVL.